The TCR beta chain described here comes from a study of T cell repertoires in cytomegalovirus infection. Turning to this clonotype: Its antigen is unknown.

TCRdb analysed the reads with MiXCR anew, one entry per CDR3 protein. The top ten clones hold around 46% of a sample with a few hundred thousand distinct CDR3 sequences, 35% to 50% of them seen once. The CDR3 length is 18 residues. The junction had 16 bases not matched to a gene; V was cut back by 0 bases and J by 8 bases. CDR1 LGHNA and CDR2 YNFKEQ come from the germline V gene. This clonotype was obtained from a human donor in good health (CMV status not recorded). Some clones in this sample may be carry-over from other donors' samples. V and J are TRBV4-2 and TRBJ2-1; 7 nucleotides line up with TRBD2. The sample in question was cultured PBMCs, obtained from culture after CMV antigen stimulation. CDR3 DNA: TGTGCCAGCAGCCAAGATCCGGTGGGAGGGCCCTCTTTGGATGAGCAGTTCTTC. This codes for CASSQDPVGGPSLDEQFF.